This TCR beta chain came from a study of blood T cell repertoires in COVID-19. Overall study: COVID-19 samples collected from the United States, Italy and Spain covered acute and convalescent phases.

Measured with immunoSEQ multiplex PCR; TCRdb has only the in-frame clones, and not every one. Found here are about 58,000 clones, 89% of them singletons; the top ten hold approximately 15%. This clone has only a few counts. V was pared by 4 bases and J by 2 bases, with 9 bases between. This CDR3 is 13 amino acids long. CDR1 is LGHDT, CDR2 YNNKEL, per germline (reference sequence). The rearrangement links TRBV3-1 (or the pseudogene TRBV3-2) to TRBJ2-7; D might be TRBD1 (5 bases). The sample was peripheral blood. This clonotype was obtained from a woman aged 55-70 years with active COVID-19. DNA for the CDR3: TGTGCCAGCAGCCGCTCCAGGGCCTACGAGCAGTACTTC. This translates into CASSRSRAYEQYF.